The clone carrying this TCR beta chain was detected only a few times. Random hexamers were used to reverse transcribe 0.5 to 1 ug of RNA. TCRdb recomputed calls from the immunoSEQ multiplex PCR reads with MiXCR, one row per CDR3 protein. The data contain some 260,000 distinct CDR3 sequences, approximately 84% of them singletons. The sample is drawn from a study of CD8 T cells in Susac syndrome. CDR3 size: 16 residues. Per germline, CDR1 MGHRA and CDR2 YSYEKL. With 1 base removed from V and 1 base from J, the gap between germline ends came to 13 bases. The source material was CD8+ T cells from PBMCs. This sequence originates from a human donor with multiple sclerosis. The chain has TRBV4-1 and TRBJ2-5, with D perhaps matching TRBD2 (5 bases). CDR3 amino acids: CASSQVNPGIQETQYF. CDR3 in DNA: TGCGCCAGCAGCCAAGTAAATCCGGGGATCCAAGAGACCCAGTACTTC.